The 32 T cell receptor beta chains presented below share a single source sample, sequenced in a study of T-cell reconstitution after alpha-beta-depleted transplantation in children. Researchers prepared the TCRbeta library using unique molecular identifiers, the study reports. TCRdb itself ran the PCR reads through MiXCR, one entry per CDR3 protein. The sample includes approximately 350,000 distinct CDR3 sequences, around a tenth of them seen just once. The specimen comprised PBMCs from the stem cell graft donor, sampled from the stem cell graft. The receptors originated from a human donor who donated a stem cell graft to a child with acute lymphoblastic leukemia.

The chain is built from TRBV4-3 and TRBJ2-5, with D perhaps matching TRBD2 (6 bases). V gave up 0 bases and J gave up 5 bases, with 13 bases separating them. The CDR3 runs 15 residues. Germline V gene data show CDR1 as LGHNA and CDR2 as YSLEER. The CDR3 DNA reads as TGCGCCAGCAGCCAAGATCACGGGAGCGGGGAGACCCAGTACTTC. Its translation: CASSQDHGSGETQYF.

V is TRBV4-1 and J is TRBJ2-1, with 11 bases matching TRBD2. In germline, CDR1 is MGHRA, CDR2 YSYEKL. The ends lost 0 bases at V and 14 bases at J; junction bases unmatched: 12. The CDR3 loop spans 16 amino acids. CDR3 amino acids: CASSQDPSLAGVGEFF. CDR3 sequence (DNA): TGCGCCAGCAGCCAAGATCCGTCACTAGCGGGAGTAGGGGAGTTCTTC.

J is TRBJ1-5 and V is TRBV4-3, with D uncertain. V gave up 0 bases and J gave up 3 bases, with 12 bases separating them. This CDR3 is 16 amino acids long. Germline-derived CDR1 and CDR2 are LGHNA and YSLEER. CDR3 loop: CASSQDLGRNNQPQHF. CDR3 bases: TGCGCCAGCAGCCAAGATCTGGGCAGAAACAATCAGCCCCAGCATTTT.

The genes are TRBV4-1 and TRBJ2-1, with TRBD2 matching over 8 bases. CDR3 length equals 16 residues. Germline CDR1 is MGHRA and CDR2 is YSYEKL. J gave up 4 bases and V 0 bases, and 5 bases lay outside the gene matches. CDR3 sequence: CASSQDSGGLYNEQFF. As DNA, the CDR3 is TGCGCCAGCAGCCAAGACTCGGGAGGGCTGTACAATGAGCAGTTCTTC.

The sample holds a few counts of this clonotype. The gene calls are TRBV28 and TRBJ1-5; the match to TRBD1 covers 8 bases. Germline V gene lookup returns CDR1 MDHEN and CDR2 SYDVKM. V lost 2 bases to trimming and J lost 7 bases; unmatched junction nucleotides: 10. The CDR3 runs 16 residues. CDR3 protein: CASSLRGRGLEQPQHF. Written as DNA, the CDR3 is TGTGCCAGCAGTTTAAGGGGCAGGGGGCTGGAACAGCCCCAGCATTTT.

V usage is TRBV5-6 and J usage is TRBJ2-5; 7 bases match TRBD1. J lost 2 bases, V lost 1 base, and 8 bases had no gene match. There are 16 residues in the CDR3. CDR1 is SGHDT and CDR2 is YYEEEE in the germline V gene. The CDR3 DNA follows: TGTGCCAGCAGCTTGAGTCCGACAGGGTTTCAAGAGACCCAGTACTTC. It codes for CASSLSPTGFQETQYF.

The chain joins TRBV28 to TRBJ2-5; perhaps TRBD1 as D (5 bases). The V gene lost 10 bases and the J gene lost 6 bases, with 18 bases spanning the gap. This CDR3 is 13 amino acids long. Per the germline V gene, CDR1 is MDHEN and CDR2 is SYDVKM. CDR3 protein: CATSPPGLQTQYF. In DNA, the CDR3 is TGTGCCACGTCCCCCCCAGGGCTGCAGACCCAGTACTTC.

This clonotype has just a few counts. The rearrangement joins TRBV29-1 to TRBJ2-7; TRBD2 might be the D (6 bases). The V end lost 6 bases, the J end lost 5 bases, and 20 bases lay between the germline ends. There are 14 residues in the CDR3. CDR1 and CDR2 from the germline V gene are SQVTM and ANQGSEA. The CDR3 region has the DNA TGCAGCGTAGCCGGCGTAGCGGAAAGCGACGAGCAGTACTTC. This sequence encodes CSVAGVAESDEQYF.

This clonotype was counted ten times or more. The chain employs TRBV4-2 and TRBJ2-1, with 10 bases matching TRBD2. The CDR3 runs to 15 residues. Germline trimming cut 2 bases from V and 6 bases from J; bases unmatched to any gene: 4. Germline V lookup: CDR1 LGHNA, CDR2 YNFKEQ. The CDR3 coding sequence is TGTGCCAGCAGCCAACTAGCGGGAGCTAGCAATGAGCAGTTCTTC. The encoded protein is CASSQLAGASNEQFF.

The chain joins TRBV29-1 to TRBJ2-3; 7 positions agree with TRBD1. Per the germline V gene, CDR1 is SQVTM and CDR2 is ANQGSEA. This CDR3 spans 16 amino acids. The V and J ends lost 1 base and 0 bases, in that order; junction bases with no gene match: 7. The CDR3 DNA sequence: TGCAGCGTTGAAGCTGCCGGGGACAGCAGCACAGATACGCAGTATTTT. Amino acids: CSVEAAGDSSTDTQYF.

The sample holds a few counts of this clonotype. The CDR3: CATSLGTGGGDTQYF. CDR3 DNA: TGTGCCACCAGTCTGGGGACAGGGGGCGGAGATACGCAGTATTTT. The chain carries TRBV24-1 and TRBJ2-3; 12 bases align to TRBD1. The germline V gene encodes CDR1 KGHDR and CDR2 SFDVKD. The CDR3 runs to 15 residues. V shed 6 bases and J 5 bases; nucleotides not matched to a gene: 5.

The chain combines TRBV6-5 with TRBJ1-1; 8 bases are a match to TRBD1. V dropped 2 bases and J dropped 5; count of bases not matched to a gene: 7. CDR3 length: 15 residues. The germline CDR1 and CDR2 sequences are MNHEY and SVGAGI. The CDR3 spells CASSYPRQGRTEAFF. The CDR3 coding sequence is TGTGCCAGCAGTTACCCCAGACAGGGGAGGACTGAAGCTTTCTTT.

This sequence joins TRBV29-1 and TRBJ2-1, with 8 bases matching TRBD2. Germline CDR1 is SQVTM and CDR2 is ANQGSEA. V lost 0 bases, J lost 8 bases, and 12 bases stayed unmatched. The CDR3 covers 16 residues. The CDR3 here is CSVEEGESGSLYEQFF. The CDR3 DNA reads as TGCAGCGTTGAAGAAGGAGAAAGCGGGAGTCTGTATGAGCAGTTCTTC.

This clonotype was counted only a few times. V is TRBV29-1 and J is TRBJ2-2; 7 bases line up with TRBD2. This CDR3 region has 17 residues. Germline CDR1 is SQVTM and CDR2 is ANQGSEA. Trimming at V came to 5 bases and at J to 3 bases, leaving 15 bases not matched to a gene. CDR3: CSVIPQWEGPDTGELFF. The DNA for the CDR3 is TGCAGCGTTATTCCCCAGTGGGAGGGCCCAGACACCGGGGAGCTGTTTTTT.

This clonotype appeared many times. CDR3 nucleotides: TGCAGCGGCGTTGGGGCCTACACCGGGGAGCTGTTTTTT. Residues: CSGVGAYTGELFF. The chain joins TRBV29-1 to TRBJ2-2; D might be TRBD1 (5 bases). The V end lost 7 bases, the J end lost 3 bases, and 12 bases lay between the germline ends. CDR1 is SQVTM, CDR2 ANQGSEA, per germline. The CDR3 is 13 residues long.

The V gene is TRBV7-9, the J gene TRBJ2-7; 7 nucleotides align to TRBD2. After removal of 1 base from V and 0 bases from J, the junction contained 6 bases not matched to a gene. CDR1 SEHNR and CDR2 FQNEAQ come from the germline V gene (reference sequence). CDR3 length: 16 amino acids. CDR3 DNA sequence: TGTGCCAGCAGCTTAGGGGATAGCGGGTTCTCCTACGAGCAGTACTTC. Encoded protein: CASSLGDSGFSYEQYF.

The rearrangement joins TRBV6-2 or TRBV6-3 to TRBJ2-2, with TRBD2 as a possible D gene (5 bases). The CDR3 loop spans 13 amino acids. The germline V gene has CDR1 MNHEY and CDR2 SVGEGT. Trimming shortened V by 6 bases and J by 8 bases, and 13 bases separated the two germline ends. The CDR3 coding sequence is TGTGCCAGCAGAGACATACGGAGGGGGGAGCTGTTTTTT. Amino acid sequence: CASRDIRRGELFF.

The table lists this clonotype with a few counts. This chain links TRBV4-2 with TRBJ2-7; D possibly corresponds to TRBD2 (7 bases). V lost 1 base, J lost 5 bases, and 12 bases lay in between. The CDR3 runs to 14 residues. CDR1 LGHNA and CDR2 YNFKEQ come from the germline V gene. Here the CDR3 DNA reads TGTGCCAGCAGCCAAGTGTCGGGGGGCGACGAGCAGTACTTC. As protein: CASSQVSGGDEQYF.

The chain links TRBV4-2 to TRBJ1-4; the D gene is possibly TRBD1 (6 bases). The CDR3 loop spans 16 amino acids. V lost 2 bases, J lost 4 bases, and 14 bases lay in between. The germline V gene encodes CDR1 LGHNA and CDR2 YNFKEQ. The CDR3 coding sequence is TGTGCCAGCAGCCAATCCCGGGACACACTTAATGAAAAACTGTTTTTT. Protein: CASSQSRDTLNEKLFF.

J is TRBJ2-6 and V is TRBV28; D is perhaps TRBD1 (6 bases). There are 16 residues in the CDR3. The germline V and J ends were trimmed by 6 bases and 2 bases, with 14 bases remaining between them. Germline CDR1 and CDR2: MDHEN and SYDVKM. CDR3 residues: CASSGMTGPGANVLTF. Written as DNA, the CDR3 is TGTGCCAGCAGCGGCATGACAGGTCCTGGGGCCAACGTCCTGACTTTC.

This clonotype was detected a few times. The V call is TRBV7-2, the J call TRBJ1-2, with D uncertain. V was cut by 1 base and J by 1 base, with 10 bases left in between. The CDR3 consists of 15 residues. Germline assignment: CDR1 SGHTA and CDR2 FQGNSA. The CDR3 sequence: CASSLVKSSNYGYTF. Here the CDR3 DNA reads TGTGCCAGCAGCTTAGTGAAGTCCAGTAACTATGGCTACACCTTC.

In this sample, this clonotype turned up a few times. This rearrangement joins TRBV20-1 to TRBJ1-5; D possibly corresponds to TRBD1 (5 bases). The CDR3 contains 15 residues. Per the germline V gene, CDR1 is DFQATT and CDR2 is SNEGSKA (reference sequence). Trimming stripped 2 bases from V and 4 bases from J, with 15 bases between. CDR3 in DNA: TGCAGTGCTAGATCGGACAACGCTATAAATCAGCCCCAGCATTTT. Translation: CSARSDNAINQPQHF.

The chain employs TRBV3-1 and TRBJ2-7, with 8 bases matching TRBD2. CDR1 is LGHDT and CDR2 is YNNKEL in the germline V gene (reference sequence). Trimming removed 2 bases from V and 1 base from J; junction bases left unmatched: 16. CDR3 length: 19 amino acids. The CDR3 sequence: CASSQCHWREETISYEQYF. CDR3 coding DNA: TGTGCCAGCAGCCAATGCCACTGGCGGGAGGAAACGATTTCCTACGAGCAGTACTTC.

In its sample, this clonotype was seen a few times. This chain links TRBV27 with TRBJ2-3, with 7 nucleotides matching TRBD2. Germline CDR1 MNHEY, CDR2 SMNVEV (reference sequence). V shed 6 bases, J shed 10 bases, and the junction held 10 bases outside the gene matches. This CDR3 has 13 amino acids. CDR3: CASRPPNGRAQYF. The CDR3 nucleotides read TGTGCCAGCAGACCTCCAAATGGGAGGGCGCAGTATTTT.

In its sample, this clonotype was seen a few times. This sequence joins TRBV27 and TRBJ2-2; 8 nucleotides align to TRBD1. This CDR3 is 15 amino acids long. Germline V gene data show CDR1 as MNHEY and CDR2 as SMNVEV (reference sequence). Trimming at V came to 7 bases and at J to 6 bases, leaving 10 bases not matched to a gene. The chain's CDR3 is CASTGGTGVPGELFF. The DNA of the CDR3 is TGTGCCAGCACTGGGGGGACAGGAGTTCCCGGGGAGCTGTTTTTT.

This clonotype showed up many times. This rearrangement joins TRBV20-1 to TRBJ2-1; no clear D gene. CDR1 and CDR2 from the germline V gene are DFQATT and SNEGSKA (reference sequence). The V end was cut by 0 bases, the J end by 6 bases, with 6 bases between. This CDR3 region has 12 residues. The CDR3 protein is CSARDQANEQFF. CDR3 coding DNA: TGCAGTGCTAGAGATCAGGCCAATGAGCAGTTCTTC.

The chain uses TRBV7-9 and TRBJ2-7; 7 bases align to TRBD2. The V gene end was trimmed by 2 bases and the J gene end by 0 bases; junction bases not matched to a gene: 7. This CDR3 is built from 16 residues. CDR1 and CDR2 from the germline V gene are SEHNR and FQNEAQ (reference sequence). The CDR3, as DNA: TGTGCCAGCAGCTTAAAAGCGGGGTCTTTCTCCTACGAGCAGTACTTC. It specifies CASSLKAGSFSYEQYF.

The chain carries TRBV25-1 and TRBJ1-2; perhaps TRBD1 as D (6 bases). Between the trimmed V and J ends, which lost 4 bases and 3 bases, there was a span of 9 bases. Looked up from germline, CDR1 is MGHDK and CDR2 is SYGVNS. This CDR3 contains 13 residues. The CDR3 sequence is CASSVQGHYGYTF. CDR3 DNA sequence: TGTGCCAGCAGTGTACAGGGACACTATGGCTACACCTTC.

This clonotype appeared many times. The chain joins TRBV20-1 to TRBJ1-2, with D hard to call. CDR1 and CDR2 (germline): DFQATT, SNEGSKA (reference sequence). This CDR3 has 15 amino acids. Trimming left V 6 bases short and J 5 bases short, with 22 bases between. The CDR3 DNA follows: TGCAGTGCCCCCGAGGTGGCAAGCCCGGGGTATGGCTACACCTTC. Encoded protein: CSAPEVASPGYGYTF.

This clonotype was recorded many times. CDR3 coding DNA: TGTGCCAGCAGCCCGGACAGGGTTGGTGAAAAACTGTTTTTT. As protein: CASSPDRVGEKLFF. The chain has TRBV11-2 and TRBJ1-4, with TRBD1 matching over 8 bases. This CDR3 is 14 amino acids long. CDR1 is SGHAT and CDR2 is FQNNGV in the germline V gene. The ends lost 5 bases at V and 7 bases at J; junction bases unmatched: 6.

This clonotype was picked up many times. The J gene is TRBJ2-1, the V gene TRBV27, with D tentatively TRBD1 (5 bases). The germline CDR1 and CDR2 sequences are MNHEY and SMNVEV (reference sequence). The CDR3 sequence is 16 residues long. V was clipped by 3 bases and J by 0 bases, with 12 bases between them. CDR3 sequence reads: CASSLGRPLSYNEQFF. The CDR3 coding sequence is TGTGCCAGCAGTTTGGGGCGGCCGCTCTCCTACAATGAGCAGTTCTTC.

This chain joins TRBV5-1 and TRBJ2-7, with TRBD1 as a possible D gene (6 bases). The CDR3 has 15 amino acids. V was clipped by 0 bases and J by 5 bases, with 15 bases between them. CDR1 is SGHRS, CDR2 YFSETQ, per germline. CDR3 in DNA: TGCGCCAGCAGCTTGGAAGAGAGGACAGTCGACGAGCAGTACTTC. As protein: CASSLEERTVDEQYF. The whole variable domain, remainder taken from reference TRBV5-1 and TRBJ2-7, is KAGVTQTPRYLIKTRGQQVTLSCSPISGHRSVSWYQQTPGQGLQFLFEYFSETQRNKGNFPGRFSGRQFSNSRSEMNVSTLELGDSALYLCASSLEERTVDEQYFGPGTRLTVT.